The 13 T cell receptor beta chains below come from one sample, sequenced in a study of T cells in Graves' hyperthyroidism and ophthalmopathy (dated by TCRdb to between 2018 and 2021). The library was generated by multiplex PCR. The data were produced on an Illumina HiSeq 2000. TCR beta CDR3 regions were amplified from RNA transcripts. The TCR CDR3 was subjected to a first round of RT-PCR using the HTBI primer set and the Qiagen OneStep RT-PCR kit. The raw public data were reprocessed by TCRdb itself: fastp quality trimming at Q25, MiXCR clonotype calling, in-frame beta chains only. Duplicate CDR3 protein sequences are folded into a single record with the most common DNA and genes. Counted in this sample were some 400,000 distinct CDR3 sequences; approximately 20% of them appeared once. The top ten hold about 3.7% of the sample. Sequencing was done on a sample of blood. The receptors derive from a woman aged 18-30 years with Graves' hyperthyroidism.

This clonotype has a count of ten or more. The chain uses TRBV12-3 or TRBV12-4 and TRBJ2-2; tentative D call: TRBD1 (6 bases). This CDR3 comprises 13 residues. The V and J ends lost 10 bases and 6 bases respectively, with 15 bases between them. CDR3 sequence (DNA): TGTGCCACCAGGGGTATGAGAGCCGGGGAGCTGTTTTTT. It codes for CATRGMRAGELFF.

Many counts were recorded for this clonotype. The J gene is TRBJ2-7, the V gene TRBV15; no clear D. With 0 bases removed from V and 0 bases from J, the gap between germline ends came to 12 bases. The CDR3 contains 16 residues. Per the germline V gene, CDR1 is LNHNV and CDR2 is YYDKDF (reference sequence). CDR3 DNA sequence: TGTGCCACCAGCAGAGATGAGGCAGCAGGCTCCTACGAGCAGTACTTC. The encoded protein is CATSRDEAAGSYEQYF.

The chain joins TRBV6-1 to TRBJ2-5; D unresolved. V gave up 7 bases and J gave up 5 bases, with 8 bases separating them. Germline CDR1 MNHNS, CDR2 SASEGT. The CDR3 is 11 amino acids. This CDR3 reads CASTHRETQYF. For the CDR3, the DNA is TGTGCCAGCACCCATAGGGAGACCCAGTACTTC.

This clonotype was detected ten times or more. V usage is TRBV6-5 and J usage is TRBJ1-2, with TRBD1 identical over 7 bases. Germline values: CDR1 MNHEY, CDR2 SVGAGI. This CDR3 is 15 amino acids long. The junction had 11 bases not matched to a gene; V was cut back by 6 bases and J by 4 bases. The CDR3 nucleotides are TGTGCCAGCAGGTTGACAGGGATATCTCTCTATGGCTACACCTTC. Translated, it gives CASRLTGISLYGYTF.

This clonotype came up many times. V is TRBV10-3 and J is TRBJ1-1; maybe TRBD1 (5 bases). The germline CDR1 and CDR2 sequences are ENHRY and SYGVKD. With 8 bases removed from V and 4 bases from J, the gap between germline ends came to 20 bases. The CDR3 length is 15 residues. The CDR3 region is CAIQFLGVVGTEAFF. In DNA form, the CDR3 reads TGTGCCATCCAATTTTTAGGGGTGGTTGGCACTGAAGCTTTCTTT.

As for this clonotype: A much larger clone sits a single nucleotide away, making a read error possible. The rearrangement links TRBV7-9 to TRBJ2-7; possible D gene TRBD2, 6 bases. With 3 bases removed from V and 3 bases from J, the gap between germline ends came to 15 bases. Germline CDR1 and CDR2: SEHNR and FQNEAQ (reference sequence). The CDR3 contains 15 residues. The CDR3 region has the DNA TGTGCCAGCAGCTTCGTGGCGGGGCCCTTCTACGAGCAGTACGTC. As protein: CASSFVAGPFYEQYV.

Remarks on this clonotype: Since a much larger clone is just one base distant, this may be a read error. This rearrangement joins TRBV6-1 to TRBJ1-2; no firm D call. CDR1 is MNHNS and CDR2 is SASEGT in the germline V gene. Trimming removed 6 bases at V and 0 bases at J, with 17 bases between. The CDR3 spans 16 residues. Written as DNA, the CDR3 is TGTGCCAGCAGAAACGCCTATCCACTTTCTAACTATGGCTACACCTTC. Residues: CASRNAYPLSNYGYTF.

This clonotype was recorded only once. The CDR3 DNA is TGTGCCAGCAGTTTACTGGCCAGTCTCCCCTACGAGCAGTACTTC. It codes for CASSLLASLPYEQYF. The J gene is TRBJ2-7, the V gene TRBV27; D gene ambiguous. The length of the CDR3 is 15 residues. Trimming shortened V by 2 bases and J by 2 bases, and 13 bases separated the two germline ends. Germline V gene lookup returns CDR1 MNHEY and CDR2 SMNVEV (reference sequence).

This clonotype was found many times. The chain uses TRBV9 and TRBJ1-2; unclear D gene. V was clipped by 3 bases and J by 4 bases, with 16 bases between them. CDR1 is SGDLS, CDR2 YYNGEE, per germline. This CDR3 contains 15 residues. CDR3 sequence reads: CASSANPKESYGYTF. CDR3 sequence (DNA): TGTGCCAGCAGCGCTAACCCCAAGGAAAGCTATGGCTACACCTTC.

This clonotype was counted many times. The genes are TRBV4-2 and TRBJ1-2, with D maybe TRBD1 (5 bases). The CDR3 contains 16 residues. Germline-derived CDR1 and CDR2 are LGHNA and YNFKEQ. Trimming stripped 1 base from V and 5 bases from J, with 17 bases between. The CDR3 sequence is CASSQGLTGTPYGYTF. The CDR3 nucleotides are TGTGCCAGCAGCCAAGGGCTTACCGGGACGCCTTATGGCTACACCTTC.

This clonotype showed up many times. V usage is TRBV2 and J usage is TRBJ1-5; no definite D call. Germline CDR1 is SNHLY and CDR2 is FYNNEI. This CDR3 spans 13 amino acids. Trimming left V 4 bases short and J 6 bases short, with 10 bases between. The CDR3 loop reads CASSVLEGQPQHF. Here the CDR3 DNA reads TGTGCCAGCAGTGTTTTGGAGGGTCAGCCCCAGCATTTT. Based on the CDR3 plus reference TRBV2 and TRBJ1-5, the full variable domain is EPEVTQTPSHQVTQMGQEVILRCVPISNHLYFYWYRQILGQKVEFLVSFYNNEISEKSEIFDDQFSVERPDGSNFTLKIRSTKLEDSAMYFCASSVLEGQPQHFGDGTRLSIL.

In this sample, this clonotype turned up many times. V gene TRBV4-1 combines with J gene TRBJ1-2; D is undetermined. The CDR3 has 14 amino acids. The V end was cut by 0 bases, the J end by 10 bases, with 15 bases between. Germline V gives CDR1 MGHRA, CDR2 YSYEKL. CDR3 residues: CASSQDRYSRYYTF. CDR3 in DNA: TGCGCCAGCAGCCAAGATCGCTACAGCAGATACTACACCTTC.

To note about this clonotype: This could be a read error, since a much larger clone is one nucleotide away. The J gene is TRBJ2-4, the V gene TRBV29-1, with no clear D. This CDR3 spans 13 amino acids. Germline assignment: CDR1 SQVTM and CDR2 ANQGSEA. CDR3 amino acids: CSVPSGAKNIKYF. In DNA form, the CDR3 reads TGCAGCGTTCCTTCCGGAGCCAAAAACATTAAGTACTTC.